This TCR beta chain was recovered during a study of blood T cell repertoires in COVID-19. As for the study in general: Acute and convalescent COVID-19 specimens originated in the United States, Italy and Spain.

Here immunoSEQ multiplex PCR was the method, and the copy in TCRdb shows in-frame clones only, minus some. The sample lists about 370,000 clones; more than 80% were seen once. With 5 bases clipped from V and 5 bases from J, the junction kept 6 bases outside the gene matches. The CDR3 has 15 amino acids. Looked up from germline, CDR1 is SGHAT and CDR2 is FQNNGV. V is TRBV11-2 and J is TRBJ2-1, with TRBD2 matching 10 bases. Sequencing was done on a sample of peripheral blood. This TCR was sampled from a woman aged 30 to 39 with COVID-19, enrolled during active disease. The chain's CDR3 is CASSVGLAVNNEQFF. The CDR3 DNA reads TGTGCCAGCAGCGTAGGACTAGCGGTAAACAATGAGCAGTTCTTC. Based on the CDR3 plus reference TRBV11-2 and TRBJ2-1, the full variable domain is EAGVAQSPRYKIIEKRQSVAFWCNPISGHATLYWYQQILGQGPKLLIQFQNNGVVDDSQLPKDRFSAERLKGVDSTLKIQPAKLEDSAVYLCASSVGLAVNNEQFFGPGTRLTVL.